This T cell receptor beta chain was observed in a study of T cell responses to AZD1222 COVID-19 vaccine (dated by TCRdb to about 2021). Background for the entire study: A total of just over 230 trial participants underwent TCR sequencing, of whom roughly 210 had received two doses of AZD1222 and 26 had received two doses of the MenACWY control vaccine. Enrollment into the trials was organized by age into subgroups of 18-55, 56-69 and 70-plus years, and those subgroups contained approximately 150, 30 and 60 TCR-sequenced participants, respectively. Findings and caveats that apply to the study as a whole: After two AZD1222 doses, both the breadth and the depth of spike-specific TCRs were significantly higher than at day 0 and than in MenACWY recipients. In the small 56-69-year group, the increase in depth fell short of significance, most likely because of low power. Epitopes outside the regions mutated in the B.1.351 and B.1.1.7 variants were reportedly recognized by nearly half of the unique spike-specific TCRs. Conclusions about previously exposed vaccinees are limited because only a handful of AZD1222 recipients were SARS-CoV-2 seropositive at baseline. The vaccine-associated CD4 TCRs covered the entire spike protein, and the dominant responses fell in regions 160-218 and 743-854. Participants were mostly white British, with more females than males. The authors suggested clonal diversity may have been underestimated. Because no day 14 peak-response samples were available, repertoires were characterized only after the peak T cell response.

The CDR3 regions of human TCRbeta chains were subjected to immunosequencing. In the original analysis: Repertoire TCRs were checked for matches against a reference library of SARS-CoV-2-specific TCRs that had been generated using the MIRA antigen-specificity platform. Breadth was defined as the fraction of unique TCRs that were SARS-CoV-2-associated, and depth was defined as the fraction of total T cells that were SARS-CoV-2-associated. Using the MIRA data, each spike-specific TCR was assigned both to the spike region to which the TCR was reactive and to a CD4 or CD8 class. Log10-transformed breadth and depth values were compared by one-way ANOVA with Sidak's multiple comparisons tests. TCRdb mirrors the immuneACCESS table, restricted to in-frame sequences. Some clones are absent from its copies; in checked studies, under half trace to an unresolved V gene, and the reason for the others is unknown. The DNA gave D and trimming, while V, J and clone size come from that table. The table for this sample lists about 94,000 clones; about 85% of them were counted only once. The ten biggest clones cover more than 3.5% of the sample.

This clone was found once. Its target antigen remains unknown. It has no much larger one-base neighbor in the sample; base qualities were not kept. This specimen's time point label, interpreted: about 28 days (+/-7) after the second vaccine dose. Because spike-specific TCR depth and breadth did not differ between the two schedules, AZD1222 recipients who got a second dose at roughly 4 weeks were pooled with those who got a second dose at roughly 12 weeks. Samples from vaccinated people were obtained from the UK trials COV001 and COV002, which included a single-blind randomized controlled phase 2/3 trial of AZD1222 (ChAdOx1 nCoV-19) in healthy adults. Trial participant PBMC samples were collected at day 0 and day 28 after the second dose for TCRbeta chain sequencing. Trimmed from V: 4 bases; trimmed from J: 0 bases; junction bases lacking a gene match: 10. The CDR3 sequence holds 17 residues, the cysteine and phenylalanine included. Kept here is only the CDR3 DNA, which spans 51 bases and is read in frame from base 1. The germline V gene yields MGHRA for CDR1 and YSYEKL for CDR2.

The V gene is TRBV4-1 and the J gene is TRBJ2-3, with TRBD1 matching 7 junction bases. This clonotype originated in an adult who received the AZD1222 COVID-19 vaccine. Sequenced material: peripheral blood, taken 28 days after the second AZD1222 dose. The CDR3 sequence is CASSLPPGTASTDTQYF. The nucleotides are TGCGCCAGCAGCCTCCCTCCCGGGACAGCCAGCACAGATACGCAGTATTTT.